Each of the 24 T cell receptor beta chains below was sequenced from the same sample in a study of T cell repertoires in cytomegalovirus infection (dated 2019 in TCRdb). The instrument given in TCRdb is Illumina HiSeq 1500. TCRdb itself trimmed the public reads at Q25 with fastp, ran MiXCR and retained productive beta chains. For every CDR3 protein sequence, its rows merge into one entry that carries the most common genes and DNA. The sample table holds 680,000 or so distinct CDR3 sequences, of which approximately 40% were seen once. Around 2.8% of the sample comes from the top ten. The sample taken for sequencing was PBMCs. Receptors were obtained from a human donor in good health (CMV status not recorded). Some clones in this sample may be carry-over from other donors' samples.

This clonotype was detected only a few times. The chain combines TRBV24-1 with TRBJ2-5, with 9 bases matching TRBD1. The CDR3 totals 15 residues. V trimming: 0 bases; J trimming: 5 bases; junction bases outside the gene matches: 3. CDR1 is KGHDR and CDR2 is SFDVKD in the germline V gene. The CDR3 sequence is CATSDLYRGHETQYF. The CDR3 region has the DNA TGTGCCACCAGTGATTTGTACAGGGGGCACGAGACCCAGTACTTC.

This clonotype showed up just once. A clone one base away is much larger, so this may be a read error. V usage is TRBV7-3 and J usage is TRBJ2-2; TRBD2 matches at 10 bases. The CDR3 extends over 18 amino acids. Germline CDR1 SGHTA, CDR2 FQGTGA. The CDR3 bases are TGTGACAGCAGCTTAACGGGAACTAGCGGGATTAACACCGGGGAGCTGTTTTTT. Its translation is CDSSLTGTSGINTGELFF.

In its sample, this clonotype was seen a few times. The chain combines TRBV27 with TRBJ1-1; no clear D gene. The germline gives CDR1 MNHEY, CDR2 SMNVEV (reference sequence). V was shortened by 8 bases and J by 7 bases, with 26 bases between the two germline ends. The length of the CDR3 is 16 residues. CDR3 sequence: CASHTPGAPGLGEAFF. The CDR3 bases are TGTGCCAGCCATACACCCGGAGCCCCTGGGTTGGGTGAAGCTTTCTTT.

The chain couples TRBV7-2 to TRBJ2-1; 15 positions agree with TRBD2. The CDR3 covers 19 residues. Trimming at V came to 3 bases and at J to 8 bases, leaving 14 bases not matched to a gene. CDR1 and CDR2 from the germline V gene are SGHTA and FQGNSA. The CDR3: CASSFNQRTSGRARDEQFF. Here the CDR3 DNA reads TGTGCCAGCAGCTTTAACCAAAGGACTAGCGGGAGGGCACGCGATGAGCAGTTCTTC.

This clonotype showed up many times. The genes are TRBV7-9 and TRBJ1-5; 9 bases are shared with TRBD1. The J segment lost 6 bases and the V segment lost 5 bases, leaving 8 bases of the junction unmatched. Germline V gene data show CDR1 as SEHNR and CDR2 as FQNEAQ (reference sequence). The CDR3 is 15 residues long. CDR3 DNA sequence: TGTGCCAGCAGCCAGACGGGACAGGGCCGTCAGCCCCAGCATTTT. It specifies CASSQTGQGRQPQHF.

This chain joins TRBV12-3 or TRBV12-4 and TRBJ2-4; perhaps TRBD2 as D (5 bases). The CDR3 spans 12 residues. V shed 5 bases and J shed 11 bases, with 13 bases lying between them. The CDR3, as DNA: TGTGCCAGCAGTCCCCGCCGGGGTGTTCAGTACTTC. Protein: CASSPRRGVQYF.

This clonotype has a handful of counts. The chain has TRBV28 and TRBJ2-1, with 14 nucleotides matching TRBD2. Trimming took 8 bases from V and 8 from J; bases not matched to a gene: 2. This CDR3 is built from 13 residues. Per germline, CDR1 MDHEN and CDR2 SYDVKM. The CDR3 here is CASGTSGSDEQFF. CDR3 in DNA: TGTGCCAGCGGGACTAGCGGGAGCGATGAGCAGTTCTTC.

V gene TRBV28 combines with J gene TRBJ2-3; 9 bases line up with TRBD2. Germline CDR1 MDHEN, CDR2 SYDVKM. With V trimmed by 7 bases and J by 2 bases, 19 bases remained unmatched. This CDR3 is built from 19 residues. For the CDR3, the DNA is TGTGCCAGCATCCGTCACTCTCTTTTTAGCGGGAGTAACACAGATACGCAGTATTTT. It translates to CASIRHSLFSGSNTDTQYF.

This clonotype was seen only a few times. The rearrangement uses TRBV6-5 and TRBJ2-2; the D gene could be TRBD1 or TRBD2 (6 bases each). The CDR3 sequence is 15 residues long. V lost 1 base and J lost 5, with 11 bases in between. The germline V gene encodes CDR1 MNHEY and CDR2 SVGAGI. The CDR3, as DNA: TGTGCCAGCAGTTACTGGGGGGCTGGGACCGGGGAGCTGTTTTTT. Translation: CASSYWGAGTGELFF.

The J gene is TRBJ2-7, the V gene TRBV7-9; 12 positions agree with TRBD2. The CDR3 consists of 14 residues. V trimming: 5 bases; J trimming: 5 bases; junction bases outside the gene matches: 4. CDR1 and CDR2 (germline): SEHNR, FQNEAQ (reference sequence). CDR3 in amino acids: CASSPTSGGDEQYF. Here the CDR3 DNA reads TGTGCCAGCAGCCCGACTAGCGGGGGAGACGAGCAGTACTTC.

The sample holds a few counts of this clonotype. V usage is TRBV12-3 or TRBV12-4 and J usage is TRBJ2-5; D is unresolved. V was shortened by 1 base and J by 3 bases, with 9 bases between the two germline ends. This CDR3 is 14 amino acids long. For the CDR3, the DNA is TGTGCCAGCAGTTTAGAACTTATCAAAGAGACCCAGTACTTC. Translation gives CASSLELIKETQYF.

The chain uses TRBV6-5 and TRBJ1-2; 10 bases align to TRBD1. The V gene's germline CDR1 is MNHEY and CDR2 SVGAGI. The CDR3 length is 13 residues. V lost 5 bases and J lost 14; bases outside the gene matches: 11. CDR3 residues: CASSHGHRDRGTF. The CDR3 DNA sequence: TGTGCCAGCAGTCACGGCCACCGGGACAGGGGTACCTTC.

The rearrangement joins TRBV27 to TRBJ2-2; the D is unclear. The V and J ends lost 6 bases and 4 bases respectively, with 12 bases between them. The CDR3 runs to 14 residues. Germline CDR1 is MNHEY and CDR2 is SMNVEV (reference sequence). The CDR3 protein is CASSVSIGTGELFF. The CDR3 DNA reads TGTGCCAGCAGCGTATCTATAGGCACCGGGGAGCTGTTTTTT.

This clonotype occurred many times. This sequence joins TRBV7-2 and TRBJ2-3, with D hard to call. Germline loops: CDR1 SGHTA, CDR2 FQGNSA. Trimming took 1 base from V and 2 from J, leaving 7 bases between them. The CDR3 spans 14 residues. The CDR3 bases are TGTGCCAGCAGCTTAGATCTTTTCACAGATACGCAGTATTTT. The encoded protein is CASSLDLFTDTQYF.

In the case of this clonotype: At one end the junction does not follow the germline gene, possibly because of a read error. The chain joins TRBV4-1 to TRBJ1-1; D is perhaps TRBD1 (6 bases). This CDR3 is 14 amino acids long. Germline assignment: CDR1 MGHRA and CDR2 YSYEKL. The CDR3 bases are TGCGCCAGCAGCCCACAGGGTCTGGACACTGAAGATTTCTTT. It codes for CASSPQGLDTEDFF.

V is TRBV27 and J is TRBJ1-3; no reliable D call. The V gene lost 3 bases and the J gene lost 2 bases, with 29 bases spanning the gap. The germline CDR1 and CDR2 sequences are MNHEY and SMNVEV (reference sequence). The CDR3 is 21 residues long. CDR3 residues: CASSFPQNPASTALTGNTIYF. The CDR3 DNA reads as TGTGCCAGCAGTTTTCCACAAAACCCGGCGTCTACGGCCCTTACTGGAAACACCATATATTTT.

V usage is TRBV2 and J usage is TRBJ2-1, with TRBD2 matching over 7 bases. Germline V gene sequence: CDR1 SNHLY, CDR2 FYNNEI. This CDR3 spans 15 amino acids. The ends lost 4 bases at V and 2 bases at J; junction bases unmatched: 5. This chain's CDR3 is CASSVVGGAYNEQFF. Here the CDR3 DNA reads TGTGCCAGCAGTGTCGTGGGGGGGGCCTACAATGAGCAGTTCTTC.

The chain carries TRBV4-3 and TRBJ1-5; D is uncertain. The CDR3 runs 13 residues. Looked up from germline, CDR1 is LGHNA and CDR2 is YSLEER. V was clipped by 1 base and J by 5 bases, with 6 bases between them. The CDR3, as DNA: TGCGCCAGCAGCCAAGGGGCCGATCAGCCCCAGCATTTT. Protein product: CASSQGADQPQHF.

The rearrangement links TRBV24-1 to TRBJ2-3; D is ambiguous. Trimming stripped 4 bases from V and 4 bases from J, with 14 bases between. CDR3 size: 15 residues. Looked up from germline, CDR1 is KGHDR and CDR2 is SFDVKD. The CDR3 here is CATSEPGLLPDTQYF. In nucleotides, the CDR3 is TGTGCCACCAGTGAGCCAGGATTACTCCCAGATACGCAGTATTTT.

This clonotype was picked up a small number of times. This chain connects TRBV29-1 to TRBJ2-1; 8 bases line up with TRBD2. J was trimmed by 4 bases and V by 6 bases; bases with no gene match: 8. This CDR3 contains 14 residues. Germline CDR1 and CDR2: SQVTM and ANQGSEA. The CDR3 loop reads CSVKSGSPYNEQFF. In nucleotides, the CDR3 is TGCAGCGTAAAGAGCGGGAGCCCTTACAATGAGCAGTTCTTC.

Points on this clonotype: Given the absence of the conserved phenylalanine or tryptophan at the CDR3 end, a read error is likely. V is TRBV28 and J is TRBJ2-5, with D perhaps TRBD2 (6 bases). The V end lost 4 bases, the J end lost 2 bases, and 11 bases lay between the germline ends. Germline V lookup: CDR1 MDHEN, CDR2 SYDVKM. The CDR3 totals 14 residues. CDR3 DNA: TGTGCCAGCAGTTCTACCGGGACTCAAGAGACCCAGTACTTA. Protein product: CASSSTGTQETQYL.

CDR3 sequence: CASSYPPGQGPNEQFF. DNA for the CDR3: TGTGCCAGCAGTTACCCCCCGGGACAGGGCCCCAATGAGCAGTTCTTC. V usage is TRBV6-6 and J usage is TRBJ2-1; 9 nucleotides match TRBD1. The ends lost 2 bases at V and 6 bases at J; junction bases unmatched: 8. CDR1 is MNHNY, CDR2 SVGAGI, per germline (reference sequence). This CDR3 is built from 16 residues.

This clonotype has more than one count but fewer than ten. The J gene is TRBJ2-2, the V gene TRBV15; TRBD2 is a possible D gene (6 bases). This CDR3 spans 15 amino acids. The ends were cut back, 0 bases at V and 6 bases at J, with 11 bases in the middle. Germline assignment: CDR1 LNHNV and CDR2 YYDKDF (reference sequence). CDR3 nucleotide sequence: TGTGCCACCAGCAGAGATCCTAGCGCGGCCGGGGAGCTGTTTTTT. Translation gives CATSRDPSAAGELFF. The whole variable domain, filled in from reference TRBV15 and TRBJ2-2, reads DAMVIQNPRYQVTQFGKPVTLSCSQTLNHNVMYWYQQKSSQAPKLLFHYYDKDFNNEADTPDNFQSRRPNTSFCFLDIRSPGLGDTAMYLCATSRDPSAAGELFFGEGSRLTVL.

This clonotype was counted only a few times. The rearrangement uses TRBV7-9 and TRBJ1-1; D gene unclear. CDR3 length equals 12 residues. Trimming removed 4 bases from V and 5 bases from J, with 8 bases in between. CDR1 is SEHNR, CDR2 FQNEAQ, per germline (reference sequence). This CDR3 is CASSSFWTEAFF. The CDR3 region has the DNA TGTGCCAGCAGCTCCTTTTGGACTGAAGCTTTCTTT.